This TCR beta chain originates from a study of radiotherapy plus CTLA-4 blockade in lung cancer. Profiling relied on immunoSEQ multiplex PCR, and the TCRdb table lists in-frame clones only, not all of them. The table records 90,000 or so clones, around 83% of them present only once. Trimming stripped 7 bases from V and 2 bases from J, with 14 bases between. Germline V gives CDR1 LGHNT, CDR2 FRNRAP. This CDR3 spans 14 amino acids. The gene calls are TRBV12-5 and TRBJ2-5, with D tentatively TRBD2 (5 bases). The source was peripheral blood, collected from a patient treated with radiotherapy plus ipilimumab. The receptor was isolated from a human donor with non-small cell lung cancer who had stable disease on radiotherapy plus ipilimumab. CDR3 DNA: TGTGCTAGTGCCCCCCCCGGGGTACAAGAGACCCAGTACTTC. This encodes CASAPPGVQETQYF.